One sample yielded the 15 T cell receptor beta chains listed below, sequenced in a study of shared T cell receptors in the human thymus. The table came from immunoSEQ multiplex PCR; TCRdb's copy has only in-frame clones and leaves some out. The table lists approximately 660,000 clones, 88% of them singletons. These data were likewise used in another study, on human thymus T cells.

The sequenced sample was thymocytes. These receptors came from a boy younger than two with a congenital heart defect.

This chain uses TRBV10-1 with TRBJ2-3, with TRBD2 identical over 9 bases. The length of the CDR3 is 15 residues. With 3 bases clipped from V and 2 bases from J, the junction kept 3 bases outside the gene matches. Germline loops: CDR1 WNHNN, CDR2 SYGVQD (reference sequence). CDR3 sequence (DNA): TGCGCCAGCAGTGAAATAGCGGGGGACACAGATACGCAGTATTTT. This codes for CASSEIAGDTDTQYF.

The chain carries TRBV9 and TRBJ2-1, with 9 bases identical to TRBD2. The CDR3 sequence is 19 residues long. Trimming removed 6 bases from V and 0 bases from J; junction bases left unmatched: 16. Germline CDR1 reads SGDLS; CDR2 reads YYNGEE. The chain's CDR3 is CASTAVPFLAGDSYNEQFF. CDR3 in DNA: TGTGCCAGCACCGCGGTCCCCTTTTTAGCGGGAGACTCCTACAATGAGCAGTTCTTC.

V usage is TRBV9 and J usage is TRBJ2-7, with 12 bases matching TRBD2. The germline CDR1 and CDR2 sequences are SGDLS and YYNGEE. CDR3 length equals 14 residues. The junction had 2 bases not matched to a gene; V was cut back by 4 bases and J by 3 bases. The CDR3 nucleotides are TGTGCCAGCAGCCGGACTAGCGGGATCTACGAGCAGTACTTC. Its translation: CASSRTSGIYEQYF.

The V gene is TRBV29-1, the J gene TRBJ2-5; 7 positions match TRBD2. The CDR3 length is 17 residues. The trim removed 0 bases at V and 0 bases at J, leaving 10 bases unmatched. Germline CDR1 is SQVTM and CDR2 is ANQGSEA. Here the CDR3 DNA reads TGCAGCGTTGAAGAGGACCCCGGGAGCGGGGACCAAGAGACCCAGTACTTC. The encoded protein is CSVEEDPGSGDQETQYF.

The genes are TRBV11-3 and TRBJ2-4; D is perhaps TRBD2 (6 bases). The CDR3 is 15 residues long. Trimming pared 11 bases from V and 5 bases from J, leaving 22 bases between. Per germline, CDR1 SGHNT and CDR2 YENEEA. This chain's CDR3 is CASTKRAGTENIQYF. The CDR3 region has the DNA TGTGCCTCGACCAAAAGGGCGGGGACGGAAAACATTCAGTACTTC. Full variable domain (missing parts from reference TRBV11-3 and TRBJ2-4): EAGVVQSPRYKIIEKKQPVAFWCNPISGHNTLYWYLQNLGQGPELLIRYENEEAVDDSQLPKDRFSAERLKGVDSTLKIQPAELGDSAVYLCASTKRAGTENIQYFGAGTRLSVL.

This chain links TRBV11-2 with TRBJ1-4; 7 bases fit TRBD1. The CDR3 totals 16 residues. Germline V gene sequence: CDR1 SGHAT, CDR2 FQNNGV. V shed 3 bases and J 3 bases; nucleotides not matched to a gene: 7. The CDR3 bases are TGTGCCAGCAGCTTCCGTGACAGGGAACCTAATGAAAAACTGTTTTTT. This encodes CASSFRDREPNEKLFF.

The chain recombines TRBV7-9 with TRBJ2-5, with 13 bases that match TRBD2. The CDR3 covers 19 residues. V gave up 6 bases and J gave up 0 bases; unmatched junction bases: 13. Germline CDR1 reads SEHNR; CDR2 reads FQNEAQ (reference sequence). The CDR3 sequence is CASSPGTSGIPGYQETQYF. As DNA, the CDR3 is TGTGCCAGCAGTCCCGGGACTAGCGGGATACCGGGGTACCAAGAGACCCAGTACTTC.

To note about this clone: A junction boundary mismatches the germline segment, possibly from a read error. The chain is built from TRBV5-1 and TRBJ2-2; maybe TRBD2 (6 bases). The CDR3 has 16 amino acids. Germline assignment: CDR1 SGHRS and CDR2 YFSETQ. In DNA, the CDR3 is TGCGCCAGCAGCTTGGCCGGGACTCCGAACCCCGGGGAGCTGTTTTTT. It is translated as CASSLAGTPNPGELFF.

This sequence joins TRBV5-8 and TRBJ2-5, with 8 positions matching TRBD2. Germline CDR1 is SGHTS and CDR2 is YDEGEE. This CDR3 is 14 amino acids long. V shed 4 bases, J shed 4 bases, and the junction held 6 bases outside the gene matches. CDR3 amino acids: CASSPGLARETQYF. CDR3 nucleotide sequence: TGTGCCAGCAGCCCCGGACTAGCCCGAGAGACCCAGTACTTC.

The chain links TRBV9 to TRBJ2-1; 8 positions agree with TRBD2. In germline, CDR1 is SGDLS, CDR2 YYNGEE. V dropped 0 bases and J dropped 0; count of bases not matched to a gene: 2. The CDR3 sequence is 16 residues long. The chain's CDR3 is CASSVESGSSYNEQFF. In DNA, the CDR3 is TGTGCCAGCAGCGTAGAAAGCGGGAGCTCCTACAATGAGCAGTTCTTC.

The chain has TRBV18 and TRBJ1-1; TRBD1 matches 7 bases. The germline V gene encodes CDR1 KGHSH and CDR2 LQKENI. The CDR3 is 14 amino acids. The J segment lost 8 bases and the V segment lost 2 bases, leaving 8 bases of the junction unmatched. CDR3 bases: TGTGCCAGCTCACCAAGCACGGGACAGCCCGAAGCTTTCTTT. Encoded protein: CASSPSTGQPEAFF.

V usage is TRBV5-5 and J usage is TRBJ2-7, with D possibly matching TRBD1 (5 bases). Trimming took off 5 bases at V and 1 base at J, with 13 bases between the two ends. The CDR3 loop spans 14 amino acids. Germline CDR1 reads SGHKS; CDR2 reads YYEKEE (reference sequence). As DNA, the CDR3 is TGTGCCAGCAGGCAATACAGGAATTCCTACGAGCAGTACTTC. This codes for CASRQYRNSYEQYF.

V gene TRBV2 combines with J gene TRBJ1-3; D perhaps matches TRBD1 (5 bases). Germline CDR1 reads SNHLY; CDR2 reads FYNNEI. V shed 8 bases and J shed 2 bases, with 13 bases lying between them. The CDR3 runs 14 residues. CDR3 in amino acids: CASATASPGNTIYF. DNA of the CDR3: TGTGCCAGCGCGACAGCCAGCCCTGGAAACACCATATATTTT.

This chain uses TRBV5-3 with TRBJ1-5; perhaps TRBD1 as D (6 bases). TRBV5-3 is treated as an ORF (open reading frame) with a function not yet certain. The CDR3 consists of 18 residues. The V gene lost 4 bases and the J gene lost 0 bases, with 20 bases spanning the gap. CDR3 in amino acids: CARSHSGKGVTSNQPQHF. The CDR3 DNA reads TGTGCCAGAAGCCACTCCGGGAAGGGGGTAACTAGCAATCAGCCCCAGCATTTT.

V is TRBV14 and J is TRBJ2-1; TRBD1 agrees at 10 bases. The germline gives CDR1 SGHDN, CDR2 FVKESK. The CDR3 covers 15 residues. The V gene end was trimmed by 4 bases and the J gene end by 7 bases; junction bases not matched to a gene: 7. The CDR3 here is CASSPPDRGQNEQFF. The CDR3 DNA is TGTGCCAGCAGCCCCCCTGACAGGGGGCAAAATGAGCAGTTCTTC.